This T cell receptor (beta chain) stems from a study of T cells after yellow fever vaccination. The sample holds many counts of this clonotype. MiXCR was run by TCRdb on the 5' RACE reads, yielding one entry per CDR3 protein. Here the sample spans under 150,000 distinct CDR3 sequences, around 7.7% being singletons. This CDR3 contains 15 residues. V lost 4 bases to trimming and J lost 7 bases, with 20 bases between them. Germline lookup yields CDR1 SGHTA and CDR2 FQGNSA. This TCR was recovered from a man aged 30 to 45 who received the YFV17D yellow fever vaccine. The source material was CD4+ T cells sorted from PBMCs, sampled 5 days after the yellow fever booster vaccination. The chain employs TRBV7-2 and TRBJ2-7, with D perhaps given as TRBD1 or TRBD2 (5 bases each). The CDR3 DNA reads as TGTGCCAGCAGCTCCGGGCTTCAGGGAGTGGGAGAGCAGTACTTC. Translating it yields CASSSGLQGVGEQYF.